This T cell receptor (beta chain) came from a study of blood T cell repertoires in COVID-19. Study-level background: Some COVID-19 samples were acute and others convalescent; all came from the United States, Italy and Spain. From T cells, B-cell-depleted T cells, or PBMCs came the material, which was cDNA or gDNA.

Under the authors' procedure: Nucleated cell number was recorded as an estimate derived from reference gene primer amplification. Method: immunoSEQ multiplex PCR; TCRdb's copy keeps in-frame clones and lacks some. V and J calls and clone size are copied from that table; D and trimming were computed from the DNA. The sample yields roughly 330,000 clones, about 90% seen once. Trimming at V came to 11 bases and at J to 10 bases, leaving 14 bases not matched to a gene. The germline gives CDR1 ENHRY, CDR2 SYGVKD. CDR3 length: 13 residues. The rearrangement joins TRBV10-3 to TRBJ2-1; TRBD2 matches 7 bases. The origin of this receptor is a man younger than 35 who had recovered from COVID-19. The sequenced sample consisted of peripheral blood. CDR3 DNA: TGTGCCGCCGGAGCGGGAACGATTCGGGAGCAGTTCTTC. As protein: CAAGAGTIREQFF.